The next 10 T cell receptor beta chains were all read from a single sample in a study of T-cell memory formation after mild COVID-19. TCRdb analysed the 5' RACE reads with MiXCR anew, one entry per CDR3 protein. The sample shows 98,000 or so distinct CDR3 sequences, around 17% of them seen only once. Sequences were obtained from PBMCs or a T cell subset sorted from them (not recorded which). These TCRs come from a young man who had mild COVID-19 (a few samples of this study predate the infection). Cell type and time point are not known.

The V gene is TRBV5-1, the J gene TRBJ2-7, with D maybe TRBD2 (6 bases). The V end lost 2 bases, the J end lost 7 bases, and 13 bases lay between the germline ends. CDR3 length: 13 amino acids. In germline, CDR1 is SGHRS, CDR2 YFSETQ. The CDR3 is CASSFGLAREQYF. CDR3 DNA: TGCGCCAGCAGCTTTGGGCTAGCGCGAGAGCAGTACTTC.

V is TRBV20-1 and J is TRBJ2-7; D perhaps matches TRBD2 (5 bases). The length of the CDR3 is 13 residues. V lost 0 bases, J lost 5 bases, and 11 bases lay in between. Germline V gene lookup returns CDR1 DFQATT and CDR2 SNEGSKA (reference sequence). The CDR3 DNA reads TGCAGTGCTAGAGATGGAAACGGGGACGAGCAGTACTTC. Its translation: CSARDGNGDEQYF.

Relative to its sample, this clonotype is medium-sized (0.01 to 0.1%). V is TRBV4-3 and J is TRBJ2-5; D gene unclear. The V and J ends lost 0 bases and 7 bases respectively, with 9 bases between them. The CDR3 totals 13 residues. CDR1 LGHNA and CDR2 YSLEER come from the germline V gene. CDR3 sequence reads: CASSQEALGTQYF. CDR3 bases: TGCGCCAGCAGCCAAGAGGCATTAGGGACCCAGTACTTC.

A few counts support this clonotype. V gene TRBV12-3 or TRBV12-4 combines with J gene TRBJ1-6; 12 bases line up with TRBD1. Losses at the gene ends were 5 bases for V and 10 bases for J; bases not matched to a gene: 9. This CDR3 has 16 residues. CDR3 DNA sequence: TGTGCCAGCAGTCCGTTTCCGGGACAGGGGGCATCACCCCTCCACTTT. Its translation: CASSPFPGQGASPLHF.

The rearrangement uses TRBV7-9 and TRBJ1-5; tentatively, D is TRBD1 (5 bases). CDR3 length: 13 residues. The germline gives CDR1 SEHNR, CDR2 FQNEAQ (reference sequence). The V and J ends lost 3 bases and 7 bases respectively, with 10 bases between them. CDR3: CASSLTVGQPQHF. In DNA, the CDR3 is TGTGCCAGCAGCTTGACAGTCGGGCAGCCCCAGCATTTT.

This clonotype was observed a few times. This chain links TRBV2 with TRBJ2-1, with 16 bases matching TRBD2. Unmatched junction bases numbered 5, after V lost 5 bases and J lost 4 bases. Germline CDR1 SNHLY, CDR2 FYNNEI. This CDR3 spans 17 amino acids. CDR3 DNA sequence: TGTGCCAGCAGTCCCACGGGACTAGCGGGGGGGTACAATGAGCAGTTCTTC. It specifies CASSPTGLAGGYNEQFF.

This chain links TRBV5-1 with TRBJ2-7; 15 bases line up with TRBD2. The CDR3 contains 19 residues. CDR1 and CDR2 from the germline V gene are SGHRS and YFSETQ. V was pared by 3 bases and J by 1 base, with 11 bases of the junction left unmatched. CDR3: CASSSVPGLAGGASYEQYF. The CDR3 nucleotides are TGCGCCAGCAGCTCAGTCCCGGGACTAGCGGGGGGAGCGTCCTACGAGCAGTACTTC.

This clonotype was counted at least ten times. The V gene is TRBV12-3 or TRBV12-4, the J gene TRBJ2-5; D might be TRBD2 (6 bases). The length of the CDR3 is 13 residues. The V end was cut by 2 bases, the J end by 5 bases, with 9 bases between. This chain's CDR3 is CASSLTSRETQYF. CDR3 DNA sequence: TGTGCCAGCAGTTTAACTAGCAGGGAGACCCAGTACTTC.

This clonotype was counted many times. V gene TRBV3-1 combines with J gene TRBJ2-3; 15 bases are shared with TRBD2. CDR1 is LGHDT and CDR2 is YNNKEL in the germline V gene (reference sequence). The ends lost 2 bases at V and 3 bases at J; junction bases unmatched: 9. There are 19 residues in the CDR3. The CDR3, as DNA: TGTGCCAGCAGCCAAAAGGGACTAGCGGGGGGCCTTCGAACAGATACGCAGTATTTT. It is translated as CASSQKGLAGGLRTDTQYF.

The chain carries TRBV10-3 and TRBJ1-5, with TRBD1 matching over 8 bases. Trimming cost V 0 bases and J 5 bases; bases outside gene matches: 6. Germline-derived CDR1 and CDR2 are ENHRY and SYGVKD. The CDR3 extends over 16 amino acids. The CDR3 DNA is TGTGCCATCAGTGAGTCAAGACAGGGGCGTCATCAGCCCCAGCATTTT. Protein product: CAISESRQGRHQPQHF.